Listed below are T cell receptor beta chains from one sample, sequenced in a study of cytomegalovirus exposure and HLA in healthy donors. The data were produced by immunoSEQ multiplex PCR, yet TCRdb's version contains in-frame clones alone and is incomplete. The sample consists of 100,000 to 150,000 clones, over 60% of them appearing once. The sequencing input was PBMCs. The receptors stem from a man aged 50 to 60 in good health and CMV-seronegative. CDR3s include the opening cysteine and the closing phenylalanine or tryptophan. A D gene is named only where the DNA matches it firmly. Where a row states a size, it is once, few, many or the class of an expanded clone; other rows omit it.

v_call,j_call,d_call,clone_size,cdr3_nt,cdr3_aa
TRBV2,TRBJ2-7,TRBD2,.,TGTGCCAGCAGTATTAGTAGCGGGGGGTTTTCCTACGAGCAGTACTTC,CASSISSGGFSYEQYF
TRBV15,TRBJ2-1,TRBD2,.,TGTGCCACCAGCAGGGCTACATGGGGAGGGAATGAGCAGTTCTTC,CATSRATWGGNEQFF
TRBV18,TRBJ1-5,.,.,TGTGCCAGCTCACCACTGGAGGGGAATCAGCCCCAGCATTTT,CASSPLEGNQPQHF
TRBV5-1,TRBJ2-3,.,once,TGCGCCAGCAGCCCGGCGACAGACTCCCGGGCGTTAGATACGCAGTATTTT,CASSPATDSRALDTQYF
TRBV2,TRBJ1-4,.,.,TGTGCCAGCAGTTTACATCCACGGGGGGCTGTGGAAAAACTGTTTTTT,CASSLHPRGAVEKLFF
TRBV7-8,TRBJ1-6,TRBD1,.,TGTGCCAGCAGCCCACGGGCGACAGGGGGCATTGGGGCCCTCCACTTT,CASSPRATGGIGALHF
TRBV15,TRBJ1-3,TRBD1,few,TGTGCCACCAGCAGAGAAAGGGACAGGGCTGCCCGCACCATATATTTT,CATSRERDRAARTIYF
TRBV10-3,TRBJ2-4,.,.,TGTGCCATCAGTGACGTCGGAGGGTCCAAAAACATTCAGTACTTC,CAISDVGGSKNIQYF
TRBV7-9,TRBJ2-7,.,.,TGTGCCAGCAGCCTGGGGGGGGGCCATCTGGACGAGCAGTACTTC,CASSLGGGHLDEQYF
TRBV7-9,TRBJ1-3,.,few,TGTTCCAGCAGCCAGGACGGGACTTCAATCATATATTTT,CSSSQDGTSIIYF